The rows below give T cell receptor beta chains drawn from one sample of a study of T cell changes during pregnancy in multiple sclerosis. The assay was immunoSEQ multiplex PCR, and TCRdb's table has in-frame clones only and misses some. The sample yields about 64,000 clones, around 96% seen once. The sample was CD8+ T cells from peripheral blood mononuclear cells, taken after pregnancy. The receptors were sampled from a female donor with multiple sclerosis, enrolled in a pregnancy study. Both conserved end residues are part of each CDR3. D genes are given only for firm matches. Clone size is not always given. Where it is, it says once, few, many or a class for expanded clones.

DNA | CDR3 | J | V | size | D
TGTGCCAGCAGCGTAGGACAGGGGGGTGGCTACACCTTC | CASSVGQGGGYTF | TRBJ1-2 | TRBV9 | NA | TRBD1
TGTGCCAGCCAATTTAAGGGAGCTAATGAAAAACTGTTTTTT | CASQFKGANEKLFF | TRBJ1-4 | TRBV4-2 | NA | NA
TGTGCCAGCAGCTCCTTTGTGGCAGGCCGTAACTATGGCTACACCTTC | CASSSFVAGRNYGYTF | TRBJ1-2 | TRBV5-6 | NA | NA
TGTGCCTGGAGCACAGCAAATGAGCAGTTCTTC | CAWSTANEQFF | TRBJ2-1 | TRBV30 | NA | NA
TGCGCCAGCACTAATTTCGGGGGTACCGCAGATACGCAGTATTTT | CASTNFGGTADTQYF | TRBJ2-3 | TRBV5-1 | once | NA
TGTGCCAGCAGCTTAACGGGAATGCGGGAAGAAACAGATACGCAGTATTTT | CASSLTGMREETDTQYF | TRBJ2-3 | TRBV7-3 | NA | NA
TGTGCCAGCAGTCCCGGACAGGCCTACGAGCAGTACTTC | CASSPGQAYEQYF | TRBJ2-7 | TRBV27 | NA | TRBD1
TGTGCCAGCAGCGTTCAGGAGAACACTGAAGCTTTCTTT | CASSVQENTEAFF | TRBJ1-1 | TRBV28 | NA | NA
TGTGCCAGCAGTTTCGCCCTTAGCGGGAGCCGCAATGAGCAGTTCTTC | CASSFALSGSRNEQFF | TRBJ2-1 | TRBV28 | NA | TRBD2
TGTGCCAGCCCTAGCGGCAGGACAGATACGCAGTATTTT | CASPSGRTDTQYF | TRBJ2-3 | TRBV2 | NA | TRBD2
TGTGCCAGCAGCTTACCTACTAGCGGGAAGCTAGGAAATGAGCAGTTCTTC | CASSLPTSGKLGNEQFF | TRBJ2-1 | TRBV7-9 | NA | TRBD2